The clone carrying this TCR beta chain was seen many times. Its antigen is as yet unknown. From RNA transcripts, TCR beta CDR3 regions were amplified. When the TCR CDR3 underwent first-round RT-PCR, the HTBI primer set was used. TCRdb reprocessed the multiplex PCR reads with MiXCR, giving one entry per CDR3 protein. The profile shows approximately 400,000 distinct CDR3 sequences, approximately 15% of them singletons. This entry comes from a study of T cells in Graves' hyperthyroidism and ophthalmopathy. Study at large: Peripheral blood draws took place at initial diagnosis, ahead of any treatment. Study-wide points: In the blood, most expanded thyroid clonotypes above 0.001 appeared as well. Classification by a 13 V-J model distinguished ophthalmopathy from stable hyperthyroidism.

CDR3 size: 13 residues. Germline V CDR1 and CDR2: SGHTA, FQGTGA. The V gene lost 5 bases and the J gene lost 5 bases, with 9 bases spanning the gap. For the diagnoses, clinical symptoms, serum thyroxine and TRAb, thyroid ultrasound and orbital computed tomography were used. The sample comprised blood. The source is a woman younger than 35 with Graves' hyperthyroidism. This rearrangement joins TRBV7-3 to TRBJ2-2; D gene ambiguous. CDR3 bases: TGTGCCAGCAGCCCTGGGCGGACCGGGGAGCTGTTTTTT. Translated: CASSPGRTGELFF.